The text below deals with one TCR beta chain. Its antigen remains unidentified. These data come from a study of shared clonotypes between healthy human individuals. Background on the study: The plates for each donor numbered three CD4 naive, three CD4 memory, two CD8 naive and one CD8 memory.

An assay was performed, and its level was deep. The method was immunoSEQ multiplex PCR; TCRdb's version includes in-frame clones alone and lacks a portion of them. The sample has some 2.1 million clones, approximately 94% seen once. Findings and caveats of the study: Clonotype sharing among donors was expected to depend on sequencing depth. Relative to clonotypes present in all four donors, those not shared had lower generation probabilities.

CD45RO-negative CD8 cells positively selected for CCR7 made up the naive population, which excluded terminally differentiated effector memory CD45RA+ cells. CDR3 length: 15 amino acids. Germline CDR1 SGDLS, CDR2 YYNGEE. The trim removed 4 bases at V and 0 bases at J, leaving 6 bases unmatched. This chain uses TRBV9 with TRBJ1-2, with 7 bases aligning to TRBD1. Sequencing was done on a sample of naive CD8+ T cells sorted from blood. This TCR was sampled from a man aged 18 to 29 in good health. CDR3: CASSSRQGSNYGYTF. CDR3 sequence (DNA): TGTGCCAGCAGCTCCAGACAGGGATCTAACTATGGCTACACCTTC.